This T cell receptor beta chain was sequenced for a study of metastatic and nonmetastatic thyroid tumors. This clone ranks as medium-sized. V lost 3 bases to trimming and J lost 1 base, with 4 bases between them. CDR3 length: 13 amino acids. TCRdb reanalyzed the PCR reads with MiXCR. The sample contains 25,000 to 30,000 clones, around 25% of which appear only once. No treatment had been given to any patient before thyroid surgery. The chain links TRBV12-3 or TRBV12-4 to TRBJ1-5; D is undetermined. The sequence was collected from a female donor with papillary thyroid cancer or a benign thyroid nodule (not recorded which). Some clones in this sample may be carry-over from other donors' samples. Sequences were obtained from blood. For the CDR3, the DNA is TGTGCCAGCAGTTTTGGGAGCAATCAGCCCCAGCATTTT. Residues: CASSFGSNQPQHF.